This T cell receptor beta chain emerged from a study of metastatic and nonmetastatic thyroid tumors. For the study at large: Blood and tumor or nodule tissue repertoires from malignant and benign thyroid patients were compared. Study-wide points: Reported TCR beta diversity, measured in blood and tumor, was significantly higher for malignant thyroid tumors than for benign nodules.

Original methodology: The study took CDR3 differences across clinicopathological groups and made a distant-metastasis classifier for papillary thyroid cancer from them. Using MiXCR, TCRdb reanalyzed the PCR reads. The authors' filters were not applied to this entry. The sample yields around 17,000 clones, roughly an eighth seen once. The CDR3 consists of 14 residues. V lost 4 bases and J lost 11, with 18 bases in between. The germline gives CDR1 SGHRS, CDR2 YFSETQ. Prior to thyroid surgery, none of the patients had received any treatment. This clone appeared many times. Its target is not known. This sequence originates from a female donor with papillary thyroid cancer or a benign thyroid nodule (not recorded which). Some clones in this sample may be carry-over from other donors' samples. Sequenced: tumor tissue. The genes are TRBV5-1 and TRBJ1-4, with D possibly matching TRBD1 (5 bases). The CDR3 DNA reads as TGCGCCAGCAGCCCCCATGGGGGGGTAGGGAAACTGTTTTTT. Protein product: CASSPHGGVGKLFF.